This T cell receptor beta chain emerged from a study of blood T cell repertoires in COVID-19. Study summary: Samples of COVID-19 (acute and convalescent) were obtained from the United States, Italy and Spain. PBMCs, B-cell-depleted T cells, or T cells provided the cDNA or gDNA that made up the material.

Per the authors' pipeline: Reference gene primer amplification yielded estimated nucleated cell counts. Method: immunoSEQ multiplex PCR; TCRdb's copy keeps in-frame clones and lacks some. V, J and clone size reflect that table, while D and trimming were determined from the DNA. The table includes about 150,000 clones, approximately 82% detected once. The V gene's germline CDR1 is SGHRS and CDR2 YFSETQ. There are 17 residues in the CDR3. Unmatched junction bases numbered 7, after V lost 0 bases and J lost 6 bases. The chain couples TRBV5-1 to TRBJ1-5, with TRBD1 matching 12 bases. This sequence originates from a human donor with acute or convalescent COVID-19. The donor label of this sample is uncertain. The sequenced sample was peripheral blood. In DNA, the CDR3 is TGCGCCAGCAGCTTGGGGTGGGACAGGGGGCTTGGTCAGCCCCAGCATTTT. This translates into CASSLGWDRGLGQPQHF.